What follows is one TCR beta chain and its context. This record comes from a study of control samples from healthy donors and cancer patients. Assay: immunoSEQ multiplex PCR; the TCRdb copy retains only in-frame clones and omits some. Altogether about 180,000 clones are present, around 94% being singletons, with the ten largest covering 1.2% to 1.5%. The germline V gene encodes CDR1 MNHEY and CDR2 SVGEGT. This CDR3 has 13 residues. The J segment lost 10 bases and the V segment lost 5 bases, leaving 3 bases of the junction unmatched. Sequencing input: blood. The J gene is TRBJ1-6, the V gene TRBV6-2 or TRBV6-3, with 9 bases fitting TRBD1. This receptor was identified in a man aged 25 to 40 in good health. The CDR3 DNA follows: TGTGCCAGCAGTCGGACAGGGGACTCACCCCTCCACTTT. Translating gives CASSRTGDSPLHF.